This TCR beta chain was observed in a study of blood T cells in healthy people across ages (dated by TCRdb to the mid-2010s). Study-wide context: In model experiments, template switching captured roughly one uniquely barcoded TCR beta cDNA molecule for every two T cells. Age-related changes in TCR beta repertoire diversity were measured in the study by deep sequencing normalized with unique cDNA molecular identifiers. Donors were grouped into four age groups: young (average roughly 17 years), middle-aged (roughly 40), aged (approximately 58) and long-lived (less than 85). Donors of different ages were randomly distributed across sequencing lanes to avoid experimental bias. The study analyzed two additional independent replicas of 1 million unique cDNA reads from the same blood draw for two donors, one aged 18 to 29 and one aged 80 or older. Results and caveats for the whole study, not just this receptor: Compared with the aged group, more naive CD4+ T cells, fewer expanded clones and increased TCR diversity were shown by the long-lived group, suggesting age selection. The CMV infection status of donors was not known, potentially confounding age-related changes in expanded clonotypes. Observed TCR beta diversity per million T cells fell roughly linearly with age, and a significant reduction was already apparent by age around 36. Since profiling was done on bulk unsorted PBMCs, naive and antigen-experienced compartments could not be conclusively compared. Estimates of total diversity from one million sequenced T cells were regarded as lower bounds and underestimates. There was a strong correlation between observed TCR beta diversity and the percentage of naive T cells measured by flow cytometry.

Donors were around 37 systemically healthy Caucasian individuals from Russia aged roughly 6 to 100 years. Roughly 10 milliliters of peripheral blood were drawn from each donor into EDTA-treated Vacutainer tubes. Ficoll-Paque density-gradient centrifugation was used to isolate PBMCs, with at least 6.5 million obtained per sample. Total RNA, at least 5 micrograms per sample, was extracted from PBMCs with Trizol reagent. Naive CD45RAhigh/CD27high T cell percentages were measured by flow cytometry on a PBMC aliquot from every donor. The table lists this clonotype with a few counts. Its binding antigen is unknown. Per-nucleotide qualities are absent, and no much larger clonotype sits a single base away. Libraries were constructed by 5' RACE. TCRdb names Illumina HiSeq 2500 as the instrument used. A second roughly 6 to 12 cycle PCR used a sample-barcoded 5' primer and a J-beta primer mix. Each TCR beta cDNA molecule received a unique molecular identifier from a template-switch 5' adaptor carrying 12 random nucleotides. Each sample yielded at least 2.5 million CDR3-containing paired-end reads. First-strand cDNA was synthesized from all RNA with the Mint cDNA synthesis kit, primed by a TRBC-specific oligonucleotide. Following uracil-DNA glycosylase treatment, a first 18-cycle PCR with universal primers M1SS and BC2_uni_R was performed on all cDNA. Processing in the source paper ran as follows. Each sample was normalized by randomly selecting 1 million high-quality reads, each carrying a distinct molecular identifier. Reads sharing molecular identifiers were discarded rather than binned into consensus sequences. CDR3 identification, clonotype clustering and error correction used MiTCR with a Q25 quality threshold and the strictest error-elimination algorithm. A nonparametric unseen species model using Euler transformation provided a lower-bound estimate of total TCR beta diversity. TCRdb took the public reads, trimmed them with fastp at Q25, ran MiXCR for clone calling and kept in-frame beta chains. When rows share a CDR3 protein, they turn into one entry using the most common DNA and genes. The V and J calls were not made by the authors but by TCRdb's processing. The sample table lists 650,000 to 1,000,000 distinct CDR3 sequences, 46% of them with a count of one. The ten largest clones add up to around 18% of the sample.

CDR1 and CDR2 were assigned from the germline V gene as SQVTM and ANQGSEA. The V end loses 6 bases and the J end loses 4 bases, and a stretch of 15 bases separates them. Spanning cysteine to phenylalanine, the CDR3 consists of 14 amino acids. Only CDR3 DNA remains: 42 bases, in frame from the first base. The chain joins TRBV29-1 to TRBJ1-4; matching of 5 bases hints at TRBD1 as the D gene. The receptor was isolated from a man at least 80 years old in good health. Sequencing input: blood. CDR3 sequence: CSVLPGEDNEKLFF. The DNA is as follows: TGCAGCGTGTTACCGGGGGAAGATAATGAAAAACTGTTTTTT.